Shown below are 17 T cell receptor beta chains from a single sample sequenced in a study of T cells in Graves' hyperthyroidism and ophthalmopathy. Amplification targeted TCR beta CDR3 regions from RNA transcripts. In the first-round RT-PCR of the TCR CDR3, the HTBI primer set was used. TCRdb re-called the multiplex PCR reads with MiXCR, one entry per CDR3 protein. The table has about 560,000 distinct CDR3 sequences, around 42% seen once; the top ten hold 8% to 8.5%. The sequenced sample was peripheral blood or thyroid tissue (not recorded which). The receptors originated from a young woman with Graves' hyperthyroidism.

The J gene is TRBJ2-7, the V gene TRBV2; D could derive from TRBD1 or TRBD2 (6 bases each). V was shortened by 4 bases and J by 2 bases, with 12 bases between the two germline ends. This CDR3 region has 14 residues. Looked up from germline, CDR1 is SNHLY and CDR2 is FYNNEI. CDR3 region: CASSVSGEAYEQYF. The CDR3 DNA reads TGTGCCAGCAGTGTCTCAGGGGAGGCCTACGAGCAGTACTTC. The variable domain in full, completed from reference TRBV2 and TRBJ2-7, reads EPEVTQTPSHQVTQMGQEVILRCVPISNHLYFYWYRQILGQKVEFLVSFYNNEISEKSEIFDDQFSVERPDGSNFTLKIRSTKLEDSAMYFCASSVSGEAYEQYFGPGTRLTVT.

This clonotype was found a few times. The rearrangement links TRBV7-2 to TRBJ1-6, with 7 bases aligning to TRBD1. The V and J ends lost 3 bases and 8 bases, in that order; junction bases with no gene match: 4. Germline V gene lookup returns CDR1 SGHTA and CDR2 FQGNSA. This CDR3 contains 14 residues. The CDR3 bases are TGTGCCAGCAGCTTCAGGCAGGGGGATTCACCCCTCCACTTT. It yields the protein CASSFRQGDSPLHF.

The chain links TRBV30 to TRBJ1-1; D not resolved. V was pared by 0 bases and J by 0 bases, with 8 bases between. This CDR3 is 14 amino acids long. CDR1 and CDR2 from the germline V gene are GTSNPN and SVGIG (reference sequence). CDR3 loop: CAWSVPGMNTEAFF. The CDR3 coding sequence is TGTGCCTGGAGTGTACCGGGTATGAACACTGAAGCTTTCTTT.

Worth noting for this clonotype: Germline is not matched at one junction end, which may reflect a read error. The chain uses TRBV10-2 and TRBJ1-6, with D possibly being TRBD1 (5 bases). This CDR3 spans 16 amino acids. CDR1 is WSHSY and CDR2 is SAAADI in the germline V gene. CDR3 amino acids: CASSTLLQEYNSPLHF. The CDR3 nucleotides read TGTGCCAGTAGCACCCTACTACAGGAGTATAATTCACCCCTCCACTTT.

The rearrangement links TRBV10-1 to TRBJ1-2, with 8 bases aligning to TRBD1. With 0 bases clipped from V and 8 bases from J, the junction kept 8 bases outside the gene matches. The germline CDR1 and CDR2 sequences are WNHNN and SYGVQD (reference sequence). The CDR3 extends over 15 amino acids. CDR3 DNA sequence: TGCGCCAGCAGTGAGTCTGACAGGGGCGGTCGCGGCTACACCTTC. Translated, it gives CASSESDRGGRGYTF.

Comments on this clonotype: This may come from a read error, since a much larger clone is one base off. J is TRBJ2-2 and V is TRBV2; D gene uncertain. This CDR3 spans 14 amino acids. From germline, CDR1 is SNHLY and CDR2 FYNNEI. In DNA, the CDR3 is TGTGCCAGCAGGGAAGCGCAACCAGTCCGGGAGCTGTTTTTT. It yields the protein CASREAQPVRELFF.

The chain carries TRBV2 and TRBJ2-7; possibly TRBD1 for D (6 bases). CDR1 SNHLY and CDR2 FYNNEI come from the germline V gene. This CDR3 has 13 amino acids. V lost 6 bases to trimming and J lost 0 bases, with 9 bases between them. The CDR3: CASSGQYSYEQYF. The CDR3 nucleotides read TGTGCCAGCAGCGGACAGTACTCCTACGAGCAGTACTTC. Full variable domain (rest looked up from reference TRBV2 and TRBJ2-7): EPEVTQTPSHQVTQMGQEVILRCVPISNHLYFYWYRQILGQKVEFLVSFYNNEISEKSEIFDDQFSVERPDGSNFTLKIRSTKLEDSAMYFCASSGQYSYEQYFGPGTRLTVT.

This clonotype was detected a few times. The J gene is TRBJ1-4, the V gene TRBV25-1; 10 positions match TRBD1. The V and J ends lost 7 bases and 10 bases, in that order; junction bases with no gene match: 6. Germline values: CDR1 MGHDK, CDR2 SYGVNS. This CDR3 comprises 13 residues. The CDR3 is CASTAGQGLKLFF. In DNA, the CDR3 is TGTGCCAGCACTGCGGGACAGGGGCTAAAACTGTTTTTT.

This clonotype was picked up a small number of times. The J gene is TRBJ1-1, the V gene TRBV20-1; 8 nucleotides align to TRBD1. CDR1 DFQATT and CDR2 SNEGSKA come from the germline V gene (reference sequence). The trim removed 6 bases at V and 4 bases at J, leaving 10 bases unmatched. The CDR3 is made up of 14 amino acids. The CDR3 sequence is CSALTGALGTEAFF. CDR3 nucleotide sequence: TGCAGTGCGCTGACAGGGGCGTTAGGCACTGAAGCTTTCTTT.

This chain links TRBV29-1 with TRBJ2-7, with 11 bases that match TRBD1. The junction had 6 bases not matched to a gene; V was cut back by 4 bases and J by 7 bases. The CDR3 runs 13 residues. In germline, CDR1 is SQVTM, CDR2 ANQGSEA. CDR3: CSVGRDRGAEQYF. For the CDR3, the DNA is TGCAGCGTTGGGCGGGACAGGGGGGCTGAGCAGTACTTC.

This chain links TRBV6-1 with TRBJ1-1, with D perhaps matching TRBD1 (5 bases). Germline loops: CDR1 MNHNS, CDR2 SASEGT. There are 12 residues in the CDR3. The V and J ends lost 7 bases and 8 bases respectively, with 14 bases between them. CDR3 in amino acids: CASNLDGGEAFF. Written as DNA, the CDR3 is TGTGCCAGCAACCTGGACGGGGGAGAAGCTTTCTTT.

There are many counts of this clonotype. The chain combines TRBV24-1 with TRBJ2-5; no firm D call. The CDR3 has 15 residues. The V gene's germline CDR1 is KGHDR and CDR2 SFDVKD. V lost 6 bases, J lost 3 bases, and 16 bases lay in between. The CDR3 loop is CATSRVIGGEETQYF. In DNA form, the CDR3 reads TGTGCCACCAGTCGGGTCATTGGTGGGGAAGAGACCCAGTACTTC.

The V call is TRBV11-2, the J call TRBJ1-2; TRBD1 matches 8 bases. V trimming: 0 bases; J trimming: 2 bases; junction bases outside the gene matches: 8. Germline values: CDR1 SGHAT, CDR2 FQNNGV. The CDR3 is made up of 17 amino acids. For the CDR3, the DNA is TGTGCCAGCAGCTTAGACCAGACAGGGGCTGACAACTATGGCTACACCTTC. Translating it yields CASSLDQTGADNYGYTF.

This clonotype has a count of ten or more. CDR3 loop: CASSLAPSPLHF. DNA for the CDR3: TGTGCCAGCAGTCTTGCCCCTTCACCCCTCCACTTT. J is TRBJ1-6 and V is TRBV12-3 or TRBV12-4; D unresolved. Trimming pared 5 bases from V and 9 bases from J, leaving 8 bases between. The CDR3 is made up of 12 amino acids.

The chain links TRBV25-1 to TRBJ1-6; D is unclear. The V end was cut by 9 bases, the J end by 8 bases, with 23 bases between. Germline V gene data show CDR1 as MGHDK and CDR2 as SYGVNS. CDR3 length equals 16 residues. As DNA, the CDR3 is TGTGCCAGTCTCTCCCGGGAAATTCGTTTGGATTCACCCCTCCACTTT. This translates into CASLSREIRLDSPLHF.

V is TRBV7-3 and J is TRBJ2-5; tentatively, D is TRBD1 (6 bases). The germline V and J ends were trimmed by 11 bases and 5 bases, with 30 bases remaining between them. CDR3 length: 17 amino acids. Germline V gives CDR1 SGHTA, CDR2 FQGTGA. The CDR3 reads CAWSVRGDTRLWETQYF. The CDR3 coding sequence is TGTGCCTGGAGTGTACGTGGGGACACACGACTGTGGGAGACCCAGTACTTC.

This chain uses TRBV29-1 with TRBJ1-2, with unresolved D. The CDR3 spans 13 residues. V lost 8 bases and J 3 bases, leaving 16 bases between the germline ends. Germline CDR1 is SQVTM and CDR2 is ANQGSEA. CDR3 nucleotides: TGCAGCCTACGGGAGCTGTACCACTATGGCTACACCTTC. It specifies CSLRELYHYGYTF.